What follows is one T cell receptor beta chain and its context. Sequenced by immunoSEQ multiplex PCR; TCRdb stores in-frame clones only, minus some. In the table there are roughly 100,000 clones, 70% to 90% of which are singletons. The CDR3 runs to 14 residues. V was shortened by 1 base and J by 5 bases, with 9 bases between the two germline ends. Germline CDR1 is LGHNA and CDR2 is YSLEER. This entry belongs to a study of blood T cell repertoires in COVID-19. Study summary: Nucleic acid was either cDNA or gDNA, and it came from T cells, B-cell-depleted T cells, or PBMCs.

This receptor was identified in a man aged 50 to 59 in a cohort sampled during active COVID-19. The sequencing input was peripheral blood. The chain carries TRBV4-3 and TRBJ1-5, with no clear D. CDR3 amino acids: CASSQGVTDQPQHF. CDR3 DNA sequence: TGCGCCAGCAGCCAAGGGGTTACAGATCAGCCCCAGCATTTT.